The source of this TCR beta chain is a study of CD8 T cells in ankylosing spondylitis (TCRdb year 2017). About the full investigation: To find TCR variants linked to disease, the study profiled T cell receptor beta repertoires in ankylosing spondylitis patients and healthy donors. In total, the full study cohort was made up of about 99 healthy donors and 20 to 25 ankylosing spondylitis patients. Samples of peripheral blood were taken, and for ankylosing spondylitis patients, synovial fluid was collected as well.

As to this clonotype: It has no known antigen specificity. Per-nucleotide qualities are absent, and no much larger clonotype sits a single base away.

The sequencer was an Illumina HiSeq 2500. Quantitative 5'-RACE with molecular barcodes was the method used to prepare the TCR beta libraries. In the paper's pipeline: Disease-linked TCR variants were identified with a new computational method built on a probabilistic model of VDJ rearrangement. TCRdb took the public reads, trimmed them with fastp at Q25, ran MiXCR for clone calling and kept in-frame beta chains. Rows matching on CDR3 protein sequence are summarized as one entry with the most common DNA and genes. The V and J calls come from TCRdb's annotation, not from the publication. The sample profile shows fewer than 400,000 distinct CDR3 sequences; less than 10% of them were found once. The top ten constitute approximately 14% of the sample. The paper as a whole reports these results and caveats: A TCR beta motif made up of several highly homologous amino acid variants appeared to be characteristic of blood from ankylosing spondylitis patients. Some motif variants had previously been reported in the synovial fluid and blood of reactive arthritis patients, which suggests shared mechanisms of disease initiation. The disease-linked clones were reported as significantly enriched in matched synovial fluid samples from ankylosing spondylitis patients. The disease-linked clones showed a CD8+ phenotype and occurred at relatively low frequencies in peripheral blood.

This receptor was obtained from a male donor with ankylosing spondylitis. The material sequenced was blood, either unsorted or a sorted T cell fraction (not recorded which).

The CDR3 sequence is CASSIGRRVGEAFF. The DNA reads as follows: TGTGCCAGTAGTATAGGTCGTAGGGTGGGTGAAGCTTTCTTT. The chain is assembled from TRBV19 and TRBJ1-1, with no D gene named confidently. Via the germline V gene (reference sequence), CDR1 is LNHDA and CDR2 SQIVND. From its cysteine to its phenylalanine, the CDR3 spans 14 amino acids. The retained sequence is limited to the CDR3, 42 bases, with the frame set at the first base. The trim is 1 base for V and 7 bases for J, with a gap of 13 bases between the germline ends.